The source of this T cell receptor (beta chain) is a study of blood T cell repertoires in COVID-19. Study context: The United States, Italy and Spain provided the acute and convalescent COVID-19 samples.

Per the germline V gene, CDR1 is ENHRY and CDR2 is SYGVKD. CDR3 length: 14 residues. Authors' analysis steps: Reference gene primer amplification gave estimated nucleated cell counts. Method: immunoSEQ multiplex PCR; TCRdb's copy keeps in-frame clones and lacks some. That table furnishes V, J and clone size, whereas the DNA furnished D and trimming. This sample carries some 290,000 clones, approximately 90% of them seen once, and the ten largest clones take approximately 2.4%. About this clone itself: A junction boundary mismatches the germline segment, possibly from a read error.

The source is a middle-aged woman with acute COVID-19. The chain recombines TRBV10-3 with TRBJ2-2; D is perhaps TRBD1 (6 bases). The specimen was PBMCs or T cells enriched from blood (not recorded which). The CDR3 coding sequence is TGTGCCACGAGGGGGACAAAGAACATCGGGGAGCTGTTTTTT. Residues: CATRGTKNIGELFF.